This section outlines one T cell receptor beta chain sequence together with its context. RNA transcripts served as the template for amplifying TCR beta CDR3 regions. TCR CDR3 underwent first-round RT-PCR with the HTBI primer set. TCRdb called the multiplex PCR reads again in MiXCR, with one record for every CDR3 protein. This sample yields a few hundred thousand distinct CDR3 sequences, of which about a sixth are seen a single time; roughly 3% belongs to the top ten. V was cut by 3 bases and J by 4 bases, with 13 bases left in between. This CDR3 is built from 14 residues. From germline, CDR1 is DFQATT and CDR2 SNEGSKA (reference sequence). This sample is drawn from a study of T cells in Graves' hyperthyroidism and ophthalmopathy.

This chain joins TRBV20-1 and TRBJ1-5, with TRBD1 as a possible D gene (6 bases). This receptor was obtained from a woman in her thirties or forties with Graves' ophthalmopathy. The sequencing input was blood. The CDR3 reads CSARPTGPNQPQHF. In DNA form, the CDR3 reads TGCAGTGCTAGGCCGACAGGTCCAAATCAGCCCCAGCATTTT.